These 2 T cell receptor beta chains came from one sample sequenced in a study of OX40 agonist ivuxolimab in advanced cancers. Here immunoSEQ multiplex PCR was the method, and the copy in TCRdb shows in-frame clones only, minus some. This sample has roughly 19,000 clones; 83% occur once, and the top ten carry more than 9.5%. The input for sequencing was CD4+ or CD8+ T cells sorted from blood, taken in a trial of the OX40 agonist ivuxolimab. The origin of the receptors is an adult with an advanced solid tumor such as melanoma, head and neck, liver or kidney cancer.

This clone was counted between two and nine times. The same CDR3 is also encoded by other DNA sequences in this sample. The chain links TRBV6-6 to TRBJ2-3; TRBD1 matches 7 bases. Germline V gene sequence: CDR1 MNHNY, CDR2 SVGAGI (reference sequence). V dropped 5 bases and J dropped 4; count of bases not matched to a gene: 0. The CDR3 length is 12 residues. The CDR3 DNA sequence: TGTGCCAGCAGTCAGGGGGCAGATACGCAGTATTTT. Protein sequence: CASSQGADTQYF.

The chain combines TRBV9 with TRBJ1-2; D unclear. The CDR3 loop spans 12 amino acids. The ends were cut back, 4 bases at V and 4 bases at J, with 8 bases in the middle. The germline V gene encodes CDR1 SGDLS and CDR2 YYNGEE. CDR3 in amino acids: CASSPNSYGYTF. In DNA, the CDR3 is TGTGCCAGCAGCCCAAACAGCTATGGCTACACCTTC.